The clone carrying this TCR beta chain was picked up one time. Here immunoSEQ multiplex PCR was the method, and the copy in TCRdb shows in-frame clones only, minus some. This sample has approximately 87,000 clones, with around 83% found just once. This record comes from a study of control samples from healthy donors and cancer patients. V shed 7 bases, J shed 3 bases, and the junction held 12 bases outside the gene matches. The CDR3 contains 17 residues. Germline V CDR1 and CDR2: MDHEN, SYDVKM. The chain recombines TRBV28 with TRBJ2-1; 10 nucleotides line up with TRBD2. What was sequenced was blood. This TCR came from a woman between 50 and 59 years old in good health. The CDR3 here is CASIPRRLAGVYNEQFF. CDR3 nucleotides: TGTGCCAGCATCCCTCGCCGGCTAGCGGGAGTCTACAATGAGCAGTTCTTC.